The source of this T cell receptor (beta chain) is a study of control samples from healthy donors and cancer patients (TCRdb year 2020). From its cysteine to its phenylalanine, the CDR3 spans 12 amino acids. The only DNA kept is the CDR3, 36 bases in frame from the first base. CDR1 is given as MDHEN and CDR2 as SYDVKM, both from the germline V gene. V and J are truncated by 6 bases and 10 bases respectively, leaving an intervening sequence of 12 bases. Only one count was recorded for this clone. Its antigen target is currently unknown. No base qualities exist here, and no much larger clone lies one base off it. Library preparation was by the immunoSEQ multiplex PCR assay. TCRdb's version of the immuneACCESS table is confined to in-frame rearrangements and falls short of the full clone set. An unresolved V gene accounts for under half of the shortfall where checked; the remainder is of unknown origin. Recorded for this sample are around 77,000 clones; almost 95% of them occurred a single time. Of the sample, approximately 6% falls within the top ten clones.

Sequencing input: blood. The receptor was isolated from a woman aged 55-69 years in good health. The receptor chain draws on TRBV28 and TRBJ1-4; the D gene is unclear. The CDR3 reads as follows: CASRENERKLFF. The nucleotide sequence reads as follows: TGTGCCAGCAGAGAGAATGAACGAAAACTGTTTTTT. With the rest looked up from the reference TRBV28 and TRBJ1-4 genes rather than sequenced, the full variable domain is DVKVTQSSRYLVKRTGEKVFLECVQDMDHENMFWYRQDPGLGLRLIYFSYDVKMKEKGDIPEGYSVSREKKERFSLILESASTNQTSMYLCASRENERKLFFGSGTQLSVL.